This TCR beta chain was sequenced in a study of PD-1 blockade in classical Hodgkin lymphoma. Study conclusions and caveats: CD4+ but not CD8+ TCR diversity rose significantly by C4D1. The baseline diversity of complete responders showed similarity to that of newly diagnosed patients. Relapsed/refractory patients reportedly had the lowest baseline TCR diversity, below newly diagnosed patients, who were below healthy donors.

Method: immunoSEQ multiplex PCR; TCRdb's copy keeps in-frame clones and lacks some. The sample holds under 95,000 clones, about nine tenths seen once. Relapses following autologous stem cell transplantation were seen in all patients, with brentuximab vedotin exposure varying. About this clone: No antigen is known for it.

This receptor was identified in a human donor with classical Hodgkin lymphoma. Specimen: peripheral blood mononuclear cells (PBMCs), collected before the second cycle of nivolumab.

CDR3 loop: CASSGTSGNYNEQFF. The CDR3 DNA follows: TGTGCCAGCAGCGGGACTAGCGGGAACTACAATGAGCAGTTCTTC. The V and J genes are TRBV6-1 and TRBJ2-1; 13 bases agree with TRBD2. The germline CDR1 and CDR2 sequences are MNHNS and SASEGT. Germline trimming cut 6 bases from V and 3 bases from J; bases unmatched to any gene: 2. This CDR3 is 15 amino acids long.